The T cell receptor beta chain described here comes from a study of identical twins. Whole-study findings and limits: Conclusions relied on cross-sectional statistical analysis, not following the same donors. There was more out-of-frame TCR alpha sharing in monozygotic twins than models estimated.

This clonotype appeared a few times. The antigen remains undetermined. Donors uniformly comprised healthy Caucasians. The CDR3 runs to 13 residues. Deletions cut 2 bases from V and 3 bases from J, with 5 bases between. CDR1 and CDR2 from the germline V gene are KGHSH and LQKENI. TCRdb reprocessed the 5' RACE reads via MiXCR and lists one record per CDR3 protein. The sample lists around 530,000 distinct CDR3 sequences, around 15% occurring once. These data are also associated with another study on yellow fever vaccine responses in identical twins.

The source of this sequence is a woman in her late teens or twenties in good health. This chain connects TRBV18 to TRBJ1-5, with no clear D. The sample consisted of CD4+ T cells sorted from blood. CDR3 sequence reads: CASSPIDNQPQHF. CDR3 nucleotide sequence: TGTGCCAGCTCACCAATCGACAATCAGCCCCAGCATTTT.